The subject of this entry is one T cell receptor beta chain. Its antigen is undetermined. The data stem from a study of Graves' ophthalmopathy and Graves' hyperthyroidism. Study-wide background: Hyperthyroidism is called stable when no ophthalmopathy develops within 18 months of follow-up.

Study-level results: Ophthalmopathy and stable hyperthyroidism were discriminated by a 13-signature model, with approximately 89% sensitivity and 81.08% specificity. Most thyroid clonotypes with frequency above 0.001 were detected in blood too.

Beta-chain TCR CDR3 regions were amplified from RNA transcripts. The library came from an HTBI-primed first-round RT-PCR and a second-round multiplex PCR. In TCRdb, the multiplex PCR reads were re-called with MiXCR into one record per CDR3 protein. Of over a million distinct CDR3 sequences listed, less than 45% are singletons. The CDR3 contains 13 residues. Germline loops: CDR1 SGHDT, CDR2 YYEEEE. Trimming cost V 2 bases and J 5 bases, with 8 bases left between them. The TCR originated in an adult man with Graves' hyperthyroidism. The chain joins TRBV5-6 to TRBJ2-1; no clear D gene. The sample taken for sequencing was peripheral blood or thyroid tissue (not recorded which). This chain's CDR3 is CASSLRLHNEQFF. CDR3 DNA: TGTGCCAGCAGCTTACGTCTCCACAATGAGCAGTTCTTC.